Listed below are T cell receptor beta chains from one sample, sequenced in a study of control samples from healthy donors and cancer patients. Assay used: immunoSEQ multiplex PCR; TCRdb lists only in-frame clones, some missing. This repertoire shows around 100,000 clones, more than 85% found once; its top ten account for about 18%. What was sequenced was PBMCs. These receptors came from a man in his sixties with lung cancer. Each CDR3 is given with its conserved first and last residue. Fields, in order: V gene, J gene, CDR3 protein.

>TRBV20-1|TRBJ2-3
CSALTRDTQYF
>TRBV20-1|TRBJ1-1
CSAKDNTEAFF
>TRBV14|TRBJ1-5
CASSAGGAGQPQHF
>TRBV9|TRBJ1-1
CASSVAGTPGWGTEAFF
>TRBV7-9|TRBJ1-2
CASSSGLPTHGYTF
>TRBV12-3/TRBV12-4|TRBJ1-2
CASRNTEDYGYTF
>TRBV14|TRBJ2-4
CASSQGVGTGGPSIQYF
>TRBV12-5|TRBJ2-1
CASGLVPDGRSSSYNEQFF
>TRBV7-9|TRBJ1-4
CASSFTTGYRSNEKLFF
>TRBV9|TRBJ2-3
CASSGLDRGSTDTQYF
>TRBV30|TRBJ2-4
CAWSDGVARGNIQYF
>TRBV27|TRBJ2-3
CASSRKGRSTDTQYF
>TRBV2|TRBJ1-1
CASGGWEDTEAFF
>TRBV7-8|TRBJ1-4
CASSSGTGDNEKLFF
>TRBV2|TRBJ2-5
CASRGLLGETQYF
>TRBV5-1|TRBJ2-5
CASSPTGTGGGTQYF
>TRBV7-2|TRBJ1-5
CASSEQGNQPQHF
>TRBV2|TRBJ1-1
CARQWGVGNTEAFF
>TRBV12-3/TRBV12-4|TRBJ2-2
CAVRQGATGELFF
>TRBV30|TRBJ2-3
CAWSRGTDTQYF
>TRBV11-2|TRBJ2-3
CASNRNLQVDTQYF
>TRBV6-2/TRBV6-3|TRBJ1-2
CASSSHHPTGDYGYTF
>TRBV6-6|TRBJ2-4
CASSWDGKNIQYF
>TRBV9|TRBJ2-3
CASGPGDRVADTQYF
>TRBV5-8|TRBJ2-2
CASSLIGGFNTGELFF
>TRBV5-1|TRBJ1-1
CASSKSNTEAFF
>TRBV4-1|TRBJ2-4
CASSQGAGSDNIQYF
>TRBV5-1|TRBJ2-7
CASSLASGGTYEQYF
>TRBV3-1/TRBV3-2|TRBJ2-5
CASTPRFSGQETQYF
>TRBV19|TRBJ1-5
CASSIGSNSNQPQHF
>TRBV5-1|TRBJ1-2
CASSFGGFNYGYTF
>TRBV6-5|TRBJ1-4
CASTRGTNEKLFF
>TRBV21-1|TRBJ2-7
CASSSPGQGRDEQYF
>TRBV6-1|TRBJ1-4
CASSPPGTTKLFF
>TRBV30|TRBJ2-4
CAWSVQGGAKNIQYF
>TRBV2|TRBJ1-2
CASSDSTEYGYTF
>TRBV30|TRBJ2-2
CAWSRTGTGNTGELFF
>TRBV27|TRBJ2-3
CASSPLVRADTQYF
>TRBV18|TRBJ1-3
CASSPEGNSNTIYF
>TRBV7-2|TRBJ2-2
CASSRGLAGNTGELFF
>TRBV7-6|TRBJ2-2
CASSSLGTPTGELFF
>TRBV5-4|TRBJ2-6
CASSFYAAGANVLTF